This section outlines one T cell receptor beta chain sequence together with its context. What it recognizes is unknown. Vbeta (60) and Jbeta (13) primers were used in the PCR. Original analysis: About 10 million of tens of millions of unique TCR beta chains were shared, per a later count. Data came from immunoSEQ multiplex PCR; TCRdb stores just in-frame clones and leaves some out. That table supplies the V and J calls and clone size; D and trimming were determined from the DNA. This table holds fewer than 250,000 clones, over 60% found once. V was trimmed by 4 bases and J by 5 bases, leaving 11 bases between them. Germline CDR1 SGHDN, CDR2 FVKESK. The CDR3 sequence is 14 residues long. This entry belongs to a study of cytomegalovirus exposure and HLA in healthy donors. Findings and limits, study-wide: TCR beta chain V- and J-gene trimming was linked, in a later analysis, to a missense variant in DCLRE1C. For presence/absence analyses, sequencing depth was assumed to be roughly uniform across donors.

Material for sequencing was PBMCs. The clonotype was recovered from a woman aged 40 to 50 in good health and CMV-seronegative. V is TRBV14 and J is TRBJ1-4; D not resolved. DNA for the CDR3: TGTGCCAGCAGCCGCGAATCCCTCAATGAAAAACTGTTTTTT. As protein: CASSRESLNEKLFF.